This is a list of T cell receptor beta chains from one sample in a study of spatial heterogeneity in lung cancer. MiXCR, applied by TCRdb to the 5' RACE reads, yields one record per CDR3 protein. The sample lists more than 80,000 distinct CDR3 sequences, 12% occurring once. This material consisted of PBMCs, taken at surgery. Source of these receptors: a male donor with early-stage non-small cell lung cancer. Both conserved end residues are part of each CDR3. The order of the fields is V gene, J gene, D gene, CDR3 protein. A D gene is named only where the DNA matches it firmly.

v_call: TRBV20-1; j_call: TRBJ1-2; d_call: .; cdr3_aa: CSARDSRTPFYGYTF
v_call: TRBV14; j_call: TRBJ1-2; d_call: TRBD1; cdr3_aa: CASSPHRGRQGYGYTF
v_call: TRBV5-6; j_call: TRBJ1-4; d_call: .; cdr3_aa: CASSSGDGVRSRLFF
v_call: TRBV29-1; j_call: TRBJ1-1; d_call: .; cdr3_aa: CSVERRLGAVTEAFF
v_call: TRBV20-1; j_call: TRBJ2-5; d_call: .; cdr3_aa: CSANAKEAETQYF
v_call: TRBV7-3; j_call: TRBJ1-2; d_call: .; cdr3_aa: CASSLINNYGYTF
v_call: TRBV20-1; j_call: TRBJ2-1; d_call: .; cdr3_aa: CSGDWYNEQFF
v_call: TRBV20-1; j_call: TRBJ2-5; d_call: .; cdr3_aa: CSARDGHPRGRNQYF
v_call: TRBV7-8; j_call: TRBJ1-5; d_call: .; cdr3_aa: CASSPHGARVDQPQHF
v_call: TRBV7-2; j_call: TRBJ2-2; d_call: .; cdr3_aa: CASSLSRGGELFF
v_call: TRBV28; j_call: TRBJ2-7; d_call: .; cdr3_aa: CASSLGTYSYEQYF
v_call: TRBV12-3/TRBV12-4; j_call: TRBJ1-1; d_call: .; cdr3_aa: CASSPMGGHTEAFF
v_call: TRBV28; j_call: TRBJ1-5; d_call: .; cdr3_aa: CASSFTPRGQPQHF
v_call: TRBV3-1; j_call: TRBJ2-1; d_call: .; cdr3_aa: CASSQVTRTGRLNEQFF
v_call: TRBV7-3; j_call: TRBJ2-1; d_call: TRBD2; cdr3_aa: CASSPSGRRFNEQFF
v_call: TRBV7-8; j_call: TRBJ2-5; d_call: TRBD1; cdr3_aa: CASSARGLQETQYF
v_call: TRBV6-1; j_call: TRBJ2-3; d_call: .; cdr3_aa: CAGSLGTSTDTQYF
v_call: TRBV20-1; j_call: TRBJ2-2; d_call: .; cdr3_aa: CSASSGTGELFF
v_call: TRBV5-1; j_call: TRBJ2-6; d_call: .; cdr3_aa: CASSLTFDGGSGANVLTF
v_call: TRBV29-1; j_call: TRBJ2-1; d_call: .; cdr3_aa: CSVEAGGDNEQFF
v_call: TRBV5-1; j_call: TRBJ2-3; d_call: .; cdr3_aa: CASSLGRTTDTQYF
v_call: TRBV19; j_call: TRBJ2-7; d_call: .; cdr3_aa: CASNPRGSYHEQYF
v_call: TRBV7-2; j_call: TRBJ2-7; d_call: TRBD1; cdr3_aa: CASSPRTGWVGEQYF
v_call: TRBV5-1; j_call: TRBJ2-1; d_call: TRBD2; cdr3_aa: CASSLAGGGSYNEQFF
v_call: TRBV19; j_call: TRBJ2-2; d_call: TRBD1; cdr3_aa: CATRRDRVNTGELFF
v_call: TRBV25-1; j_call: TRBJ2-2; d_call: TRBD2; cdr3_aa: CASSVGTSGWDPNTGELFF